This T cell receptor (beta chain) was recorded in a study of cytomegalovirus exposure and HLA in healthy donors. Broader study findings: Across HLA loci, a later analysis found differing TCR association rates, with DRB1 most and HLA-C fewest. Based on reports, TCR beta sequences accurately predicted HLA-A and HLA-B alleles for most subjects.

As for this clone: Antigen unknown.

Germline V lookup: CDR1 GTSNPN, CDR2 SVGIG (reference sequence). The CDR3 is made up of 11 amino acids. Trimming cost V 5 bases and J 1 base, with 5 bases left between them. PCR involved 60 Vbeta and 13 Jbeta primers. TCRdb keeps only in-frame clones here, not all; method: immunoSEQ multiplex PCR. The repertoire holds 160,000 or so clones, almost 80% seen once, with more than 1.3% in the top ten. The sequenced sample was PBMCs. This chain uses TRBV30 with TRBJ1-1; D gene unclear. This TCR came from a male donor in good health and CMV-seronegative. CDR3 residues: CAWHRNTEAFF. The CDR3, as DNA: TGTGCCTGGCACAGGAACACTGAAGCTTTCTTT.